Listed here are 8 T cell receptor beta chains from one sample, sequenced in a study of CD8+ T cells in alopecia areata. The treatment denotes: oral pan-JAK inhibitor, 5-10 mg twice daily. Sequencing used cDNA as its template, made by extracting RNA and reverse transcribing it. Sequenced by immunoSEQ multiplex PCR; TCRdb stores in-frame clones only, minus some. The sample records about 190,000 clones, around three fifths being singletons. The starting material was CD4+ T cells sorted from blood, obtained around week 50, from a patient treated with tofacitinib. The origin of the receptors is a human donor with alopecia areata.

For the CDR3, the DNA is TGTGCCTGGTGCCCCAATCGACAGGCTCACTATGGCTACACCTTC. The encoded protein is CAWCPNRQAHYGYTF. The chain has TRBV30 and TRBJ1-2; D is possibly TRBD1 (6 bases). The V gene lost 5 bases and the J gene lost 3 bases, with 19 bases spanning the gap. Germline V gene lookup returns CDR1 GTSNPN and CDR2 SVGIG (reference sequence). This CDR3 spans 15 amino acids.

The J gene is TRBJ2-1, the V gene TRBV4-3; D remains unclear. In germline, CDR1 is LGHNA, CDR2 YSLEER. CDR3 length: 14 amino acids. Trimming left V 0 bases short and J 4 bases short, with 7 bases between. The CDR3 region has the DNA TGCGCCAGCAGCCAAGATCGCGGTTACAATGAGCAGTTCTTC. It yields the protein CASSQDRGYNEQFF.

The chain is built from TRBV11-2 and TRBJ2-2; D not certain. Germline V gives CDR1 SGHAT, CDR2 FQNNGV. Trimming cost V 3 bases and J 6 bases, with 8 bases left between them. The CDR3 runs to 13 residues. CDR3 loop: CASSLLDPGELFF. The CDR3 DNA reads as TGTGCCAGCAGCTTGTTAGACCCCGGGGAGCTGTTTTTT.

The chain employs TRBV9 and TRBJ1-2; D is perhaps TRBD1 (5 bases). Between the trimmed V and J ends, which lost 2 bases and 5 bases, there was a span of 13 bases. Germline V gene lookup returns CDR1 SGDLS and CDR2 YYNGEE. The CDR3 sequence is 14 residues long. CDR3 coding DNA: TGTGCCAGCAGCGTGGGGGTGAGGGAGTATGGCTACACCTTC. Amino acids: CASSVGVREYGYTF.

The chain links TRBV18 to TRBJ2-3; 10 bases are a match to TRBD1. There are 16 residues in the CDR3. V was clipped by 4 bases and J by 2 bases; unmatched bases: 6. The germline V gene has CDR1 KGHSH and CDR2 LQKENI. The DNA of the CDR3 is TGTGCCAGCTCACGATCCGGGACAGGGGCCACAGATACGCAGTATTTT. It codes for CASSRSGTGATDTQYF.

The CDR3 protein is CASSQSRTRYTF. DNA of the CDR3: TGTGCCAGCAGCCAATCTCGCACCCGCTACACCTTC. This chain uses TRBV14 with TRBJ1-2; D is uncertain. From germline, CDR1 is SGHDN and CDR2 FVKESK. The CDR3 runs to 12 residues. The V and J ends lost 2 bases and 9 bases respectively, with 10 bases between them.

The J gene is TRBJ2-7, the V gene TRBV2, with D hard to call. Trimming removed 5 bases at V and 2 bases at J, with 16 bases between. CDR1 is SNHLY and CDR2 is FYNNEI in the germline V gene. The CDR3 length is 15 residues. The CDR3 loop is CASSNQPGRAYEQYF. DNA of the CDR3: TGTGCCAGCAGTAACCAACCCGGACGGGCCTACGAGCAGTACTTC.

The CDR3 loop reads CASSLDMHYGYTF. DNA for the CDR3: TGTGCCAGCAGCTTAGATATGCACTATGGCTACACCTTC. The chain joins TRBV7-9 to TRBJ1-2; D not certain. CDR3 length: 13 amino acids. Trimming shortened V by 1 base and J by 3 bases, and 6 bases separated the two germline ends. Germline lookup yields CDR1 SEHNR and CDR2 FQNEAQ (reference sequence).